This entry features one T cell receptor (beta chain) sequence. No conserved phenylalanine or tryptophan ends this CDR3, so it is likely a read error. No DNA is shown, since the ends of the CDR3 on it are uncertain; the CDR3 is the one TCRdb lists. The sample comes from a study of tumor-infiltrating lymphocytes in oesophageal squamous cell carcinoma. Each CDR3 protein gets one entry after TCRdb re-called the PCR reads with MiXCR. The data show 20,000 or so distinct CDR3 sequences, with 34% seen just once and roughly 19% held by the top ten. Ends included, the CDR3 has 8 residues. Specimen: esophageal tumor tissue. The chain combines TRBV12-3 or TRBV12-4 with TRBJ2-4; the D call TRBD2 from the table was never checked on the DNA. The origin of this receptor is a female donor with esophageal squamous cell carcinoma. CDR3 residues: CASSPKTS.